Listed below are T cell receptor beta chains from one sample, sequenced in a study of circulating and synovial CD4+ cells in juvenile arthritis. TCRdb's table, derived via immunoSEQ multiplex PCR, lists solely in-frame clones and lacks some. The sample has under 40,000 clones, around 93% seen once; the top ten hold about 3%. The sample taken for sequencing was CD4+ T cells from blood. These receptors all come from a human donor with juvenile idiopathic arthritis. CDR3s include the opening cysteine and the closing phenylalanine or tryptophan. A D gene is named only where the DNA matches it firmly. The listing skips clone size in some rows; elsewhere it reads once, few, many or a size class.

v_gene	d_gene	j_gene	abundance	CDR3aa	CDR3nt
TRBV5-1	TRBD2	TRBJ2-3	once	CASSGYGRGVGDTQYF	TGCGCCAGCAGCGGATACGGCCGGGGGGTGGGAGATACGCAGTATTTT
TRBV27	TRBD2	TRBJ2-1	NA	CASSSRLKTSGGRRNEQFF	TGTGCCAGCAGTTCAAGACTCAAGACTAGCGGGGGGCGGAGAAATGAGCAGTTCTTC
TRBV11-2	TRBD2	TRBJ2-5	once	CASERGAQTQYF	TGTGCCAGCGAGCGGGGGGCTCAGACCCAGTACTTC
TRBV4-1	TRBD2	TRBJ2-7	NA	CASSQDLAEAEPLYEQYF	TGCGCCAGCAGCCAAGACCTAGCGGAGGCGGAACCTCTTTACGAGCAGTACTTC
TRBV19	TRBD1	TRBJ2-5	NA	CASSLTGTYQETQYF	TGTGCCAGTAGTTTGACAGGGACGTACCAAGAGACCCAGTACTTC
TRBV29-1	NA	TRBJ2-1	NA	CSTTRANEQFF	TGCAGCACCACGAGGGCCAATGAGCAGTTCTTC
TRBV6-5	NA	TRBJ1-5	NA	CASSRTNQPQHF	TGTGCCAGCAGTCGGACTAATCAGCCCCAGCATTTT
TRBV6-1	TRBD2	TRBJ2-1	once	CASRTSGSYNEQFF	TGTGCCAGCCGGACTAGCGGATCCTACAATGAGCAGTTCTTC
TRBV28	TRBD1	TRBJ1-1	NA	CASSSLRTGVTEAFF	TGTGCCAGCAGTTCACTAAGGACAGGGGTGACTGAAGCTTTCTTT
TRBV20-1	TRBD2	TRBJ2-3	NA	CSASGRDTQYF	TGCAGTGCTAGCGGGAGGGATACGCAGTATTTT
TRBV2	TRBD2	TRBJ2-1	NA	CASNLAGPDEQFF	TGTGCCAGCAACCTAGCGGGACCGGATGAGCAGTTCTTC
TRBV18	TRBD2	TRBJ2-1	NA	CASSPMTSGRAGEQFF	TGTGCCAGCTCACCAATGACTAGCGGGAGGGCCGGTGAGCAGTTCTTC
TRBV19	NA	TRBJ2-7	NA	CASSIQGGKAYEQYF	TGTGCCAGTAGTATCCAGGGTGGTAAGGCCTACGAGCAGTACTTC
TRBV5-4	TRBD2	TRBJ2-3	NA	CASSLEAGGADTQYF	TGTGCCAGCAGCTTGGAAGCGGGAGGGGCGGATACGCAGTATTTT
TRBV5-6	TRBD2	TRBJ2-7	NA	CASSLLAGFAYEQYF	TGTGCCAGCAGCTTACTAGCGGGGTTCGCCTACGAGCAGTACTTC
TRBV19	TRBD2	TRBJ2-7	NA	CASSMVRAGGPSGEQYF	TGTGCCAGTAGTATGGTGCGAGCGGGAGGGCCCTCGGGGGAGCAGTACTTC
TRBV7-9	NA	TRBJ2-2	NA	CASSLISSGELFF	TGTGCCAGCAGCTTAATCTCTTCCGGGGAGCTGTTTTTT
TRBV30	TRBD2	TRBJ2-7	NA	CAWSGGGRGIYEQYF	TGTGCCTGGAGTGGGGGCGGGAGGGGAATTTACGAGCAGTACTTC
TRBV10-2	NA	TRBJ2-1	once	CASTSYNEQFF	TGCGCCAGCACGTCCTACAATGAGCAGTTCTTC
TRBV7-2	NA	TRBJ2-3	NA	CASSLARSVAGPFTDTQYF	TGTGCCAGCAGCTTAGCGCGGTCTGTCGCGGGACCCTTCACAGATACGCAGTATTTT
TRBV30	TRBD2	TRBJ2-2	NA	CAWAGLAETGELFF	TGTGCCTGGGCGGGACTAGCGGAAACCGGGGAGCTGTTTTTT